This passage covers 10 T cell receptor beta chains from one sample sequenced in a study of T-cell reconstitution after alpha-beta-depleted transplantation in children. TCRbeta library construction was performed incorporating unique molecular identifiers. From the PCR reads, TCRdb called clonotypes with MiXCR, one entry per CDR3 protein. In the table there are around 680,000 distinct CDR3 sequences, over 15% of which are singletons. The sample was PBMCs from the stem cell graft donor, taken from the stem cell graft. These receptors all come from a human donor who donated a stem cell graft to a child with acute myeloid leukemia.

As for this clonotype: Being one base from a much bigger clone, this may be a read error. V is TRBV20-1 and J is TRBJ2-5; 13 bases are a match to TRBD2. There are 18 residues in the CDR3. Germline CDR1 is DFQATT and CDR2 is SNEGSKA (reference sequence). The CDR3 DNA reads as TGCAGTGCTAGCAGACCCCGAGGACTAGCGGGGGTACAAGAGACCCCGTACTTC. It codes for CSASRPRGLAGVQETPYF.

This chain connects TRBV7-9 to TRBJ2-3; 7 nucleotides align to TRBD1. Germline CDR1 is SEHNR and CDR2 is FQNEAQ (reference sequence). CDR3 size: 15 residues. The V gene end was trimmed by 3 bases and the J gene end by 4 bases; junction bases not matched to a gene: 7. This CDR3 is CASSFTGQTSDTQYF. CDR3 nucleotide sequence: TGTGCCAGCAGCTTCACGGGACAGACCTCAGATACGCAGTATTTT.

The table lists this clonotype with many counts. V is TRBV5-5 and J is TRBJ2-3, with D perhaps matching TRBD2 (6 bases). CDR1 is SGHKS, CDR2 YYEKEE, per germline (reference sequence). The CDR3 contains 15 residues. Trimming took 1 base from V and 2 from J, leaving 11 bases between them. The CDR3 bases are TGTGCCAGCAGCTTGTTCGGGACTCTCACAGATACGCAGTATTTT. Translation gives CASSLFGTLTDTQYF.

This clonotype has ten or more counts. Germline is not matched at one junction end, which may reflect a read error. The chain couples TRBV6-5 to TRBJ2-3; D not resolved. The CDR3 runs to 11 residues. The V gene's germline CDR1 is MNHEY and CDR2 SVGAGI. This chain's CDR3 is CASSYLDTQYF. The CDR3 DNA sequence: TGTGCCAGCAGCTACTTAGATACGCAGTATTTT.

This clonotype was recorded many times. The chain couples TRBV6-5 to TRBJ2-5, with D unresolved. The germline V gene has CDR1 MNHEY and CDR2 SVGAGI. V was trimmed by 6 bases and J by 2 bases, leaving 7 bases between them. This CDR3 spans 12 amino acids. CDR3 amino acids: CASSRRQETQYF. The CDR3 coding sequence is TGTGCCAGCAGCCGACGGCAAGAGACCCAGTACTTC.

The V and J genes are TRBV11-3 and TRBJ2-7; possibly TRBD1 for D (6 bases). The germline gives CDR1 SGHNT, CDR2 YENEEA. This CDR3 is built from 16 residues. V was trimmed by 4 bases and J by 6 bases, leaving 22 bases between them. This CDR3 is CASSSRGRRLPLEQYF. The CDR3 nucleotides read TGTGCCAGCAGCTCCAGGGGCAGGCGACTTCCCCTCGAGCAGTACTTC.

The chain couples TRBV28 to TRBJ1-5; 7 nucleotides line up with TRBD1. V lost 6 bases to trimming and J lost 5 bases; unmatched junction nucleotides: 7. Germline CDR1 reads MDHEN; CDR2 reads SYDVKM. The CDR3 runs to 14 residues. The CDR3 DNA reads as TGTGCCAGCAGAAACACAGGGGAATATCAGCCCCAGCATTTT. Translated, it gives CASRNTGEYQPQHF.

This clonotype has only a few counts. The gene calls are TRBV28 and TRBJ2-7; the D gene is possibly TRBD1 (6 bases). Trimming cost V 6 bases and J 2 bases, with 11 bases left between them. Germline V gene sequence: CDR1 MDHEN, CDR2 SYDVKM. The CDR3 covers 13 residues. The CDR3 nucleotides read TGTGCCAGCAGCTCAGGACAGACCTACGAGCAGTACGTC. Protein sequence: CASSSGQTYEQYV.

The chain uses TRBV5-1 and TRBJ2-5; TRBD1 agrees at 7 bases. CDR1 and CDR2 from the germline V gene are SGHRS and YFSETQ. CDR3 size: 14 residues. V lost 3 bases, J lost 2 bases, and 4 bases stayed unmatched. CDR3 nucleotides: TGCGCCAGCAGCTCGGGACAGATTCAAGAGACCCAGTACTTC. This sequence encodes CASSSGQIQETQYF.

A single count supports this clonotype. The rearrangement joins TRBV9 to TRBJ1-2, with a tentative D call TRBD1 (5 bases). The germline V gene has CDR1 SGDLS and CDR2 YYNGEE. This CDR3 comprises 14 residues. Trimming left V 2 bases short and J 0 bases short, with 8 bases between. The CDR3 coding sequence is TGTGCCAGCAGCGTCGACAGTACTAACTATGGCTACACCTTC. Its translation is CASSVDSTNYGYTF.